The T cell receptor beta chain under discussion was sequenced for a study of blood T cell repertoires in COVID-19. Overall study: T cells, B-cell-depleted T cells, or PBMCs provided the cDNA or gDNA that served as material.

As concerns this clone: Other DNA sequences in the sample encode the same CDR3.

Original processing notes: The authors estimated nucleated cell counts from reference gene primer amplification. Some clones are missing from TCRdb's copy, which holds only in-frame ones; the method was immunoSEQ multiplex PCR. V and J calls and clone size are given by that table; D and trimming were obtained from the DNA. Among 200,000 to 250,000 clones listed, around 90% were seen once. The V gene lost 6 bases and the J gene lost 5 bases, with 13 bases spanning the gap. Per the germline V gene, CDR1 is SGHNT and CDR2 is YENEEA. The CDR3 is made up of 13 amino acids. Researchers sorted participants into cohorts using their self-reported clinical history. During the 2 weeks before they entered the study, exposed participants had met someone with a PCR-confirmed or clinician-diagnosed COVID-19 case.

The TCR comes from a man aged 25-45 years who had been exposed to COVID-19. V gene TRBV11-3 combines with J gene TRBJ2-5, with D possibly TRBD1 on 7 matching bases. Sequences were obtained from PBMCs or T cells enriched from blood (not recorded which). As DNA, the CDR3 is TGTGCCAGCAGTAGACAGGGAGGTGAGACCCAGTACTTC. This translates into CASSRQGGETQYF. Drawing the rest from reference TRBV11-3 and TRBJ2-5, the complete variable domain is EAGVVQSPRYKIIEKKQPVAFWCNPISGHNTLYWYLQNLGQGPELLIRYENEEAVDDSQLPKDRFSAERLKGVDSTLKIQPAELGDSAVYLCASSRQGGETQYFGPGTRLLVL.